These 27 T cell receptor beta chains were all obtained from the same sample, sequenced in a study of cytomegalovirus exposure and HLA in healthy donors. Researchers ran the PCR with 60 Vbeta and 13 Jbeta primers. TCRdb's table, derived via immunoSEQ multiplex PCR, lists solely in-frame clones and lacks some. Of some 130,000 clones listed, 80% are singletons. The sample was PBMCs. The receptors stem from a man between 25 and 39 years old in good health and CMV-seronegative.

This sequence joins TRBV7-2 and TRBJ2-3; perhaps TRBD1 as D (5 bases). From germline, CDR1 is SGHTA and CDR2 FQGNSA. This CDR3 contains 12 residues. The V and J ends lost 7 bases and 4 bases respectively, with 9 bases between them. The CDR3 here is CASNWGSDTQYF. DNA for the CDR3: TGTGCCAGCAATTGGGGCTCAGATACGCAGTATTTT.

The rearrangement links TRBV28 to TRBJ2-5, with 9 bases that match TRBD2. V shed 3 bases, J shed 5 bases, and the junction held 13 bases outside the gene matches. The CDR3 consists of 17 residues. CDR1 and CDR2 (germline): MDHEN, SYDVKM. CDR3 DNA: TGTGCCAGCAGTTTCGTAGCGGGAGAGGGGTTAACGGAGACCCAGTACTTC. Protein: CASSFVAGEGLTETQYF.

V usage is TRBV28 and J usage is TRBJ2-2; the match to TRBD1 covers 8 bases. CDR3 length: 17 residues. Per germline, CDR1 MDHEN and CDR2 SYDVKM. V was clipped by 2 bases and J by 3 bases; unmatched bases: 8. In DNA, the CDR3 is TGTGCCAGCAGTTTACCAGGGGACAGGACCTACACCGGGGAGCTGTTTTTT. Protein: CASSLPGDRTYTGELFF.

In this sample, this clone turned up a few times. This chain connects TRBV27 to TRBJ1-4; 7 bases agree with TRBD1. Germline CDR1 and CDR2: MNHEY and SMNVEV (reference sequence). This CDR3 comprises 15 residues. Trimming cost V 7 bases and J 3 bases; bases outside gene matches: 8. CDR3 bases: TGTGCCAGCACTTCCCCGGGACAGCCTAATGAAAAACTGTTTTTT. It codes for CASTSPGQPNEKLFF.

This chain joins TRBV19 and TRBJ2-7, with D tentatively TRBD1 (5 bases). Germline loops: CDR1 LNHDA, CDR2 SQIVND (reference sequence). This CDR3 has 14 amino acids. The germline V and J ends were trimmed by 4 bases and 2 bases, with 12 bases remaining between them. The CDR3: CASSTPTATYEQYF. CDR3 DNA: TGTGCCAGTAGTACCCCGACAGCCACCTACGAGCAGTACTTC.

The J gene is TRBJ2-3, the V gene TRBV19; TRBD2 is a possible D gene (6 bases). CDR1 is LNHDA and CDR2 is SQIVND in the germline V gene (reference sequence). This CDR3 region has 16 residues. Deletions cut 6 bases from V and 3 bases from J, with 19 bases between. The CDR3 spells CASRVSLAFSTDTQYF. In nucleotides, the CDR3 is TGTGCCAGTAGGGTCTCTCTAGCGTTCTCGACAGATACGCAGTATTTT.

V usage is TRBV28 and J usage is TRBJ1-2; the D is unclear. The CDR3 loop spans 13 amino acids. CDR1 MDHEN and CDR2 SYDVKM come from the germline V gene. Trimming shortened V by 8 bases and J by 8 bases, and 18 bases separated the two germline ends. CDR3 nucleotides: TGTGCCAGCGCCATTGAATTCACGGGGGGCTACACCTTC. Translation: CASAIEFTGGYTF.

The CDR3 nucleotides are TGTGCCAGCAGACGTCCGGGACAGGGGCCTTTGAACACTGAAGCTTTCTTT. Translation gives CASRRPGQGPLNTEAFF. The V and J genes are TRBV2 and TRBJ1-1; 10 nucleotides match TRBD1. V was pared by 6 bases and J by 0 bases, with 10 bases of the junction left unmatched. This CDR3 contains 17 residues. Germline V gives CDR1 SNHLY, CDR2 FYNNEI.

This sequence joins TRBV6-5 and TRBJ2-7; D possibly corresponds to TRBD2 (5 bases). The ends were cut back, 0 bases at V and 0 bases at J, with 9 bases in the middle. CDR1 is MNHEY and CDR2 is SVGAGI in the germline V gene. This CDR3 has 15 amino acids. The CDR3 spells CASSYSRVGSYEQYF. As DNA, the CDR3 is TGTGCCAGCAGTTACTCGCGGGTTGGCTCCTACGAGCAGTACTTC.

This clone was observed a handful of times. CDR3 nucleotides: TGCGCCAGCAGCCAAGATGCGGGAAGGGGTGGCTACACCTTC. Protein sequence: CASSQDAGRGGYTF. The V gene is TRBV4-3, the J gene TRBJ1-2, with D perhaps TRBD1 (5 bases). The V gene lost 0 bases and the J gene lost 7 bases, with 12 bases spanning the gap. The CDR3 extends over 14 amino acids. CDR1 LGHNA and CDR2 YSLEER come from the germline V gene.

The chain has TRBV18 and TRBJ2-5; TRBD2 is a possible D gene (6 bases). This CDR3 has 14 residues. The germline CDR1 and CDR2 sequences are KGHSH and LQKENI. Trimming left V 2 bases short and J 4 bases short, with 11 bases between. The CDR3 is CASSPGQGGETQYF. The DNA for the CDR3 is TGTGCCAGCTCACCAGGGCAGGGAGGAGAGACCCAGTACTTC. Full variable domain (rest looked up from reference TRBV18 and TRBJ2-5): NAGVMQNPRHLVRRRGQEARLRCSPMKGHSHVYWYRQLPEEGLKFMVYLQKENIIDESGMPKERFSAEFPKEGPSILRIQQVVRGDSAAYFCASSPGQGGETQYFGPGTRLLVL.

The chain combines TRBV18 with TRBJ1-1, with 10 positions matching TRBD1. CDR3 length: 17 amino acids. J was trimmed by 1 base and V by 5 bases; bases with no gene match: 10. Germline-derived CDR1 and CDR2 are KGHSH and LQKENI. The CDR3 coding sequence is TGTGCCAGCTCAACCCGACAGGGGGCGGAGTGGAACACTGAAGCTTTCTTT. Translation: CASSTRQGAEWNTEAFF.

A remark on this clone: Distinct nucleotide sequences in the sample also encode this CDR3. The chain links TRBV15 to TRBJ1-5, with D possibly TRBD1 on 6 matching bases. The germline V gene has CDR1 LNHNV and CDR2 YYDKDF (reference sequence). The germline V and J ends were trimmed by 0 bases and 0 bases, with 6 bases remaining between them. This CDR3 has 15 residues. This chain's CDR3 is CATSRDRGSNQPQHF. The CDR3 DNA sequence: TGTGCCACCAGCAGAGACAGGGGTAGCAATCAGCCCCAGCATTTT.

Comments on this clone: An end of the junction differs from the germline gene, which may be a read error. CDR3 loop: CSSSLEGGRTNEKLFF. Written as DNA, the CDR3 is TGTTCCAGCAGCCTAGAGGGAGGGAGGACTAATGAAAAACTGTTTTTT. The V call is TRBV7-9, the J call TRBJ1-4; D unclear. This CDR3 is 16 amino acids long. The germline gives CDR1 SEHNR, CDR2 FQNEAQ (reference sequence). Full variable domain (remainder filled in from reference TRBV7-9 and TRBJ1-4): DTGVSQNPRHKITKRGQNVTFRCDPISEHNRLYWYRQTLGQGPEFLTYFQNEAQLEKSRLLSDRFSAERPKGSFSTLEIQRTEQGDSAMYLCSSSLEGGRTNEKLFFGSGTQLSVL.

The chain couples TRBV28 to TRBJ2-6; D remains unclear. The V gene's germline CDR1 is MDHEN and CDR2 SYDVKM. The germline V and J ends were trimmed by 3 bases and 0 bases, with 9 bases remaining between them. The length of the CDR3 is 16 residues. CDR3: CASSFGEASGANVLTF. The CDR3, as DNA: TGTGCCAGCAGTTTCGGTGAAGCCTCTGGGGCCAACGTCCTGACTTTC.

The chain links TRBV29-1 to TRBJ2-7; possibly TRBD2 for D (6 bases). The ends were cut back, 3 bases at V and 6 bases at J, with 9 bases in the middle. The CDR3 runs 11 residues. Per the germline V gene, CDR1 is SQVTM and CDR2 is ANQGSEA. As DNA, the CDR3 is TGCAGCGTTGAGTGGGGAGGCGAGCAGTACTTC. As protein: CSVEWGGEQYF.

CDR3 sequence: CAIRGTSGNNEQFF. CDR3 bases: TGTGCCATCAGGGGGACTAGCGGGAACAATGAGCAGTTCTTC. V gene TRBV10-3 combines with J gene TRBJ2-1; 13 positions match TRBD2. The J segment lost 5 bases and the V segment lost 6 bases, leaving 1 base of the junction unmatched. Germline CDR1 reads ENHRY; CDR2 reads SYGVKD. This CDR3 region has 14 residues.

The chain is built from TRBV6-5 and TRBJ1-2; weak D call: TRBD1 (6 bases). Per the germline V gene, CDR1 is MNHEY and CDR2 is SVGAGI. V was clipped by 6 bases and J by 11 bases, with 10 bases between them. The CDR3 sequence is 10 residues long. The chain's CDR3 is CASRDSSYTF. DNA for the CDR3: TGTGCCAGCAGGGACAGCAGTTACACCTTC.

The chain uses TRBV19 and TRBJ1-5; D may be TRBD1 (6 bases). Trimming took 6 bases from V and 6 from J, leaving 15 bases between them. There are 14 residues in the CDR3. Germline CDR1 and CDR2: LNHDA and SQIVND (reference sequence). In DNA, the CDR3 is TGTGCCAGTAGGGGGGAGGGGGGCTTTCAGCCCCAGCATTTT. The encoded protein is CASRGEGGFQPQHF.

V and J are TRBV19 and TRBJ2-1, with a tentative D call TRBD2 (6 bases). V lost 7 bases, J lost 2 bases, and 18 bases lay in between. CDR1 is LNHDA and CDR2 is SQIVND in the germline V gene (reference sequence). The CDR3 has 16 amino acids. The CDR3 loop is CASKPKAGSTYNEQFF. The CDR3 DNA reads TGTGCCAGTAAACCGAAAGCGGGCAGCACCTACAATGAGCAGTTCTTC.

The V call is TRBV7-2, the J call TRBJ2-5, with D possibly matching TRBD1 (7 bases). This CDR3 region has 13 residues. CDR1 SGHTA and CDR2 FQGNSA come from the germline V gene. V was clipped by 5 bases and J by 11 bases, with 18 bases between them. CDR3 loop: CASSRDRPREQYF. The CDR3 region has the DNA TGTGCCAGCAGCCGGGACAGACCACGGGAGCAGTACTTC.

The chain recombines TRBV28 with TRBJ2-1; 7 nucleotides line up with TRBD2. J lost 7 bases, V lost 1 base, and 13 bases had no gene match. CDR1 is MDHEN, CDR2 SYDVKM, per germline. The CDR3 totals 17 residues. Written as DNA, the CDR3 is TGTGCCAGCAGTTTATTGTCCCCGGGACTACCGATGAATGAGCAGTTCTTC. This sequence encodes CASSLLSPGLPMNEQFF.

V gene TRBV19 combines with J gene TRBJ2-1; 11 nucleotides match TRBD2. The V segment lost 7 bases and the J segment 1 base; nucleotides outside the gene matches: 6. Germline assignment: CDR1 LNHDA and CDR2 SQIVND (reference sequence). The CDR3 is 16 amino acids. The CDR3 reads CASKELAGVSYNEQFF. For the CDR3, the DNA is TGTGCCAGTAAAGAACTAGCGGGAGTTTCCTACAATGAGCAGTTCTTC.

The chain combines TRBV7-9 with TRBJ2-2; 7 bases are a match to TRBD1. Germline V gene data show CDR1 as SEHNR and CDR2 as FQNEAQ (reference sequence). This CDR3 comprises 14 residues. Unmatched junction bases numbered 4, after V lost 9 bases and J lost 0 bases. The CDR3 DNA reads TGTGCCAGGTCCGGGACAGCGAACACCGGGGAGCTGTTTTTT. It encodes CARSGTANTGELFF. Together with reference TRBV7-9 and TRBJ2-2, the CDR3 gives the full variable domain: DTGVSQNPRHKITKRGQNVTFRCDPISEHNRLYWYRQTLGQGPEFLTYFQNEAQLEKSRLLSDRFSAERPKGSFSTLEIQRTEQGDSAMYLCARSGTANTGELFFGEGSRLTVL.

In this sample, this clone turned up a few times. The junction departs from the called germline gene at one end, perhaps through a read error. The CDR3: CASSYIIETPSF. CDR3 bases: TGTGCCAGCAGTTACATTATCGAGACACCCTCCTTT. This chain uses TRBV6-6 with TRBJ1-1; D is unclear. The CDR3 sequence is 12 residues long. The V gene's germline CDR1 is MNHNY and CDR2 SVGAGI (reference sequence).

This chain links TRBV7-9 with TRBJ1-5, with D hard to call. CDR3 length: 12 residues. The germline gives CDR1 SEHNR, CDR2 FQNEAQ (reference sequence). V was shortened by 4 bases and J by 8 bases, with 9 bases between the two germline ends. CDR3 bases: TGTGCCAGCAGCTACCCCGAGGAGCCCCAGCATTTT. The encoded protein is CASSYPEEPQHF.

V usage is TRBV15 and J usage is TRBJ1-4, with D perhaps TRBD1 (5 bases). The germline CDR1 and CDR2 sequences are LNHNV and YYDKDF (reference sequence). The CDR3 extends over 14 amino acids. V was trimmed by 0 bases and J by 10 bases, leaving 12 bases between them. This chain's CDR3 is CATSRDRGGVKLFF. The CDR3 nucleotides read TGTGCCACCAGCAGAGATAGGGGTGGGGTAAAACTGTTTTTT.